The rows below give T cell receptor beta chains drawn from one sample of a study of CD8+ T cells in alopecia areata. Libraries were prepared by immunoSEQ multiplex PCR; TCRdb keeps only in-frame clonotypes and omits some of them. The profile shows some 200,000 clones, roughly three fifths of them singletons. Sequenced here: CD4+ T cells sorted from blood, sampled at week 4, from a patient treated with tofacitinib. These TCRs come from a human donor with alopecia areata. Each CDR3 is given with its conserved first and last residue. Each record gives: J gene, D gene, clone size, V gene, CDR3 protein, CDR3 DNA. The D gene is left open where the match is weak. Expanded clones get a size class; other rows say once, few or many, or leave the size out.

TRBJ2-1	NA	NA	TRBV6-1	CASGDNQRDEQFF	TGTGCCAGCGGGGACAACCAAAGGGATGAGCAGTTCTTC
TRBJ1-3	NA	NA	TRBV4-1	CASSQDEDSEWVVAGNTIYF	TGCGCCAGCAGCCAAGATGAGGACAGCGAGTGGGTCGTAGCTGGAAACACCATATATTTT
TRBJ1-1	NA	NA	TRBV7-5	CARSATGGMNTEAFF	TGTGCCAGAAGCGCGACAGGGGGTATGAACACTGAAGCTTTCTTT
TRBJ2-5	TRBD2	NA	TRBV29-1	CSVQGASGGGEYF	TGCAGCGTTCAAGGGGCTAGCGGGGGGGGCGAGTACTTC
TRBJ1-2	TRBD1	few	TRBV11-2	CASSYRDRDGYTF	TGTGCCAGCAGCTACCGGGACAGGGACGGCTACACCTTC
TRBJ2-7	NA	few	TRBV29-1	CSDAPDRREQYF	TGCAGCGATGCTCCCGACAGGCGGGAGCAGTACTTC
TRBJ2-3	NA	few	TRBV19	CASSIGTGGHTDTQYF	TGTGCCAGTAGTATAGGAACTGGCGGCCACACAGATACGCAGTATTTT
TRBJ1-2	NA	few	TRBV7-2	CASSLARPRGGYTF	TGTGCCAGCAGCTTAGCCCGACCGAGGGGTGGCTACACCTTC
TRBJ2-1	NA	few	TRBV5-1	CASSLQGTDNEQFF	TGCGCCAGCAGCCTACAGGGTACGGACAATGAGCAGTTCTTC
TRBJ2-7	NA	NA	TRBV6-1	CASSELGQRLFEQYF	TGTGCCAGCAGTGAGTTGGGTCAGCGCCTCTTCGAGCAGTACTTC
TRBJ1-5	NA	NA	TRBV2	CASTSYRYRSNQPQHF	TGTGCCAGCACCTCCTACAGGTACAGGAGCAATCAGCCCCAGCATTTT
TRBJ2-4	NA	NA	TRBV29-1	CKDGKNIQYF	TGCAAGGACGGAAAAAACATTCAGTACTTC
TRBJ1-2	NA	NA	TRBV19	CASKEHFGYTF	TGTGCCAGTAAGGAACATTTTGGCTACACCTTC
TRBJ1-1	NA	NA	TRBV6-6	CASTNRQLMNTEAFF	TGTGCCAGCACCAACCGACAGCTAATGAACACTGAAGCTTTCTTT
TRBJ2-1	TRBD1	NA	TRBV5-6	CASSRIGGQAYNEQFF	TGTGCCAGCAGCCGGATAGGGGGCCAGGCTTACAATGAGCAGTTCTTC
TRBJ2-7	NA	NA	TRBV28	CASSPQRGDLLYEQYF	TGTGCCAGCAGTCCCCAGAGAGGGGATTTACTTTACGAGCAGTACTTC
TRBJ2-3	NA	few	TRBV11-2	CASSLVGGGGPDTQYF	TGTGCCAGCAGCTTAGTGGGGGGAGGGGGACCAGATACGCAGTATTTT
TRBJ2-3	TRBD2	NA	TRBV5-4	CASRILIAGSTDTQYF	TGTGCCAGCAGGATACTGATAGCGGGGAGCACAGATACGCAGTATTTT
TRBJ2-6	NA	once	TRBV7-9	CVGVSGANVLTF	TGTGTAGGAGTCTCTGGGGCCAACGTCCTGACTTTC
TRBJ1-5	NA	NA	TRBV2	CASSEPGGQPQHF	TGTGCCAGCAGTGAGCCGGGTGGACAGCCCCAGCATTTT
TRBJ2-3	NA	NA	TRBV7-8	CASSSTRVLDTQYF	TGTGCCAGCAGCTCAACTAGGGTCTTGGATACGCAGTATTTT
TRBJ2-7	NA	few	TRBV29-1	CSVEGAYEQYF	TGCAGCGTTGAAGGCGCCTACGAGCAGTACTTC
TRBJ1-5	TRBD1	NA	TRBV4-1	CASSQVWTGRYNQPQHF	TGCGCCAGCAGCCAAGTCTGGACAGGGAGATACAATCAGCCCCAGCATTTT
TRBJ2-3	TRBD2	NA	TRBV7-8	CASSPTSGVSTDTQYF	TGTGCCAGCAGCCCGACTAGCGGGGTTAGCACAGATACGCAGTATTTT
TRBJ1-1	NA	NA	TRBV30	CAWSVGPGVTEAFF	TGTGCCTGGAGTGTGGGTCCCGGCGTGACTGAAGCTTTCTTT
TRBJ2-7	NA	NA	TRBV10-3	CAISDGTNNEQYF	TGTGCCATCAGTGACGGGACAAACAACGAGCAGTACTTC
TRBJ1-4	TRBD1	once	TRBV29-1	CSGKDRVNEKLFF	TGCAGCGGGAAGGACAGGGTCAATGAAAAACTGTTTTTT
TRBJ2-6	TRBD2	NA	TRBV7-9	CASSAGGSSGANVLTF	TGTGCCAGCAGCGCCGGGGGGTCCTCTGGGGCCAACGTCCTGACTTTC
TRBJ2-5	NA	NA	TRBV29-1	CSVHRVETQYF	TGCAGCGTCCACAGGGTTGAGACCCAGTACTTC
TRBJ2-5	TRBD1	NA	TRBV29-1	CSLGQTETQYF	TGCAGCTTGGGACAGACGGAGACCCAGTACTTC
TRBJ2-2	TRBD1	NA	TRBV4-1	CASSRPGQGGTGELFF	TGCGCCAGCAGCCGCCCCGGACAGGGGGGAACCGGGGAGCTGTTTTTT
TRBJ2-4	NA	NA	TRBV5-5	CASSLAPDIAKNIQYF	TGTGCCAGCAGCTTGGCTCCGGACATAGCCAAAAACATTCAGTACTTC
TRBJ2-2	TRBD2	NA	TRBV5-4	CASSLQRGGRSGELFF	TGTGCCAGCAGCCTCCAGCGGGGGGGCCGTAGCGGGGAGCTGTTTTTT
TRBJ2-1	NA	NA	TRBV30	CAWTHTDEQFF	TGTGCCTGGACACATACGGATGAGCAGTTCTTC
TRBJ1-1	NA	NA	TRBV10-3	CAISERGDTEAFF	TGTGCCATCAGTGAGAGGGGAGACACTGAAGCTTTCTTT
TRBJ1-1	NA	NA	TRBV5-1	CASSLRQGKAEAFF	TGCGCCAGCAGCTTGAGGCAGGGGAAGGCTGAAGCTTTCTTT
TRBJ1-1	NA	NA	TRBV4-3	CASSQLWTADTEAFF	TGCGCCAGCAGCCAACTCTGGACAGCGGACACTGAAGCTTTCTTT
TRBJ1-2	NA	NA	TRBV29-1	CSVTREKIYGYTF	TGCAGCGTTACCAGGGAAAAAATCTATGGCTACACCTTC
TRBJ2-3	NA	NA	TRBV30	CAWSVTSTDTQYF	TGTGCCTGGAGTGTAACTAGCACAGATACGCAGTATTTT
TRBJ2-2	NA	NA	TRBV9	CASSVDRSGELFF	TGTGCCAGCAGCGTAGACAGATCCGGGGAGCTGTTTTTT
TRBJ2-5	TRBD1	NA	TRBV5-6	CASSSKTGIKTQYF	TGTGCCAGCAGCTCGAAGACAGGGATAAAGACCCAGTACTTC
TRBJ2-7	NA	NA	TRBV7-8	CASSIPRGRVYEQYF	TGTGCCAGCAGCATCCCCCGCGGCAGGGTCTACGAGCAGTACTTC
TRBJ2-5	NA	few	TRBV9	CASSPSVGGGTQYF	TGTGCCAGCAGCCCCTCGGTCGGGGGCGGGACCCAGTACTTC
TRBJ1-2	NA	NA	TRBV30	CAWSVSLLGPYGYTF	TGTGCCTGGAGTGTTTCCCTTCTTGGGCCCTATGGCTACACCTTC
TRBJ1-1	TRBD1	NA	TRBV30	CAWSRTGQGNTEAFF	TGTGCCTGGAGTCGGACCGGACAGGGAAACACTGAAGCTTTCTTT
TRBJ2-1	NA	NA	TRBV29-1	CSVAVLRGEQFF	TGCAGCGTTGCCGTACTCAGGGGTGAGCAGTTCTTC
TRBJ1-3	NA	few	TRBV9	CASKGAGNTIYF	TGTGCCAGCAAAGGGGCTGGAAACACCATATATTTT
TRBJ2-1	NA	few	TRBV10-3	CATEALAGEQFF	TGTGCTACCGAGGCGCTAGCTGGTGAGCAGTTCTTC
TRBJ2-5	TRBD2	NA	TRBV19	CASSASGQETQYF	TGTGCCAGTTCAGCTAGCGGACAAGAGACCCAGTACTTC
TRBJ2-3	NA	few	TRBV15	CATSRSGRTSTDTQYF	TGTGCCACCAGCAGGTCGGGCAGGACCAGCACAGATACGCAGTATTTT
TRBJ2-3	TRBD2	NA	TRBV7-2	CASTGGGGTDTQYF	TGTGCCAGCACCGGGGGGGGCGGCACAGATACGCAGTATTTT
TRBJ1-5	NA	NA	TRBV2	CASRGGQSNQPQHF	TGTGCCAGCAGGGGAGGACAGAGCAATCAGCCCCAGCATTTT
TRBJ1-2	NA	NA	TRBV7-6	CASSLNSGTNYGYTF	TGTGCCAGCAGCTTAAATTCCGGAACTAACTATGGCTACACCTTC
TRBJ1-6	NA	NA	TRBV7-8	CASSAQDSPLHF	TGTGCCAGCAGCGCCCAGGATTCACCCCTCCACTTT